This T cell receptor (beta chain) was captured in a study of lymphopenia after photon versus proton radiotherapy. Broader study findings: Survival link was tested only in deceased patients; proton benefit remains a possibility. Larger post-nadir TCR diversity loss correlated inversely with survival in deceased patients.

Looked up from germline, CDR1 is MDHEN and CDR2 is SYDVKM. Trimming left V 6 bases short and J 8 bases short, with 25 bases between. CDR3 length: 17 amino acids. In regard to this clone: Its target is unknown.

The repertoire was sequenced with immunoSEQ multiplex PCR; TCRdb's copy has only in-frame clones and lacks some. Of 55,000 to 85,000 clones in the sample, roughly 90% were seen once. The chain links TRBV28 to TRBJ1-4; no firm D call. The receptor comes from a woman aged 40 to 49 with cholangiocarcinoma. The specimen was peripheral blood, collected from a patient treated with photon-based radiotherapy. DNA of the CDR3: TGTGCCAGCAGGCCCACTTCCGTCGGAGCCTCGAGGGAAAAACTGTTTTTT. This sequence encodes CASRPTSVGASREKLFF.